This T cell receptor (beta chain) was captured by sequencing in a study of blood T cell repertoires in COVID-19. As for the study in general: COVID-19 samples collected from the United States, Italy and Spain covered acute and convalescent phases. T cells, B-cell-depleted T cells, or PBMCs supplied cDNA or gDNA.

Authors' analysis steps: Using reference gene primer amplification, nucleated cell counts were estimated. Profiling relied on immunoSEQ multiplex PCR, and the TCRdb table lists in-frame clones only, not all of them. V and J calls and clone size are given by that table; D and trimming were obtained from the DNA. Of some 90,000 clones in the sample, roughly 90% were seen once. The V gene's germline CDR1 is SGHTA and CDR2 FQGNSA. J gave up 7 bases and V 5 bases, and 6 bases lay outside the gene matches. The CDR3 has 15 residues. This clone was observed a few times. V gene TRBV7-2 combines with J gene TRBJ1-5; 12 bases agree with TRBD1. The source is a woman of 80 years or more with acute or convalescent COVID-19. Sequenced: peripheral blood. The CDR3 protein is CASSPGQGAGQPQHF. CDR3 sequence (DNA): TGTGCCAGCAGCCCGGGACAGGGGGCAGGACAGCCCCAGCATTTT.